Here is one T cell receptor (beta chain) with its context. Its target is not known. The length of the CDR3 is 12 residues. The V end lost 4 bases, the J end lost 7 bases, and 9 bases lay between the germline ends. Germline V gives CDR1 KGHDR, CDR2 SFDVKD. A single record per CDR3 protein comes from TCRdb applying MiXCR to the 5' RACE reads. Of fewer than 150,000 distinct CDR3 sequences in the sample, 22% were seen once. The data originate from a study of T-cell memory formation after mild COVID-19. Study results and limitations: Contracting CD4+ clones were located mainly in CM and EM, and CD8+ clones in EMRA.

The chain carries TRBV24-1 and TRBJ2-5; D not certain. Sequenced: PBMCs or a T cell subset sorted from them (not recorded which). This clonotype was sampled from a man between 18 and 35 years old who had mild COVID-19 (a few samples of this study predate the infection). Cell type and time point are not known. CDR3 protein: CATSDPVGTQYF. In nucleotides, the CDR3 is TGTGCCACCAGTGACCCCGTTGGGACCCAGTACTTC.